Listed here is a single T cell receptor (beta chain). Its target is not known. The entry originates in a study of T cell responses to AZD1222 COVID-19 vaccine. Study outcomes and limitations: The study found Spike-specific TCR breadth and depth rose after two AZD1222 doses. Close to half of spike-specific TCRs reportedly recognize unmutated variant regions.

Generated by immunoSEQ multiplex PCR, the TCRdb table keeps only in-frame clones and is missing some. The table includes around 270,000 clones, 90% to 95% detected once. The CDR3 covers 11 residues. V gene TRBV21-1 combines with J gene TRBJ2-3; no DNA check was done on the table's D call, TRBD2. TRBV21-1 is shown as a pseudogene. The receptor was derived from an adult who received the AZD1222 COVID-19 vaccine. The specimen was peripheral blood, collected 28 days after the second AZD1222 dose. This CDR3 reads CASREADTQYF. CDR3 nucleotides: TGTGCCAGCAGAGAGGCAGATACGCAGTATTTT.